This passage covers 9 T cell receptor beta chains from one sample sequenced in a study of blood T cell repertoires in COVID-19. Profiled with immunoSEQ multiplex PCR; TCRdb holds only in-frame clones, not every one. This sample has some 300,000 clones, with roughly 86% found just once. The source material was PBMCs or T cells enriched from blood (not recorded which). These receptors all come from a woman aged 50 to 60 who had been exposed to COVID-19.

The genes are TRBV9 and TRBJ2-1, with 13 bases fitting TRBD2. The CDR3 is 20 amino acids. The germline V gene has CDR1 SGDLS and CDR2 YYNGEE. J gave up 4 bases and V 3 bases, and 16 bases lay outside the gene matches. The CDR3 DNA is TGTGCCAGCAGCGCGGGACAGAGCCGACTAGCGGGGGGTACTTACAATGAGCAGTTCTTC. Translation gives CASSAGQSRLAGGTYNEQFF.

V and J are TRBV3-1 (or the pseudogene TRBV3-2) and TRBJ1-3, with D possibly being TRBD1 (6 bases). CDR3 size: 13 residues. V dropped 5 bases and J dropped 4 bases, with 9 bases sitting between them. In germline, CDR1 is LGHDT, CDR2 YNNKEL (reference sequence). The CDR3 loop reads CASSTTGGNTIYF. CDR3 in DNA: TGTGCCAGCAGCACAACAGGGGGAAACACCATATATTTT.

This chain uses TRBV5-4 with TRBJ2-1, with D perhaps matching TRBD1 (6 bases). CDR3 length equals 15 residues. Trimming pared 0 bases from V and 7 bases from J, leaving 14 bases between. Germline CDR1 SGHNT, CDR2 YYREEE (reference sequence). CDR3 coding DNA: TGTGCCAGCAGCTTGGTTACAGGGACGGGGAATGAGCAGTTCTTC. Residues: CASSLVTGTGNEQFF.

The table lists this clone with a count of one. The chain carries TRBV7-2 and TRBJ2-5; 12 nucleotides match TRBD1. V lost 5 bases, J lost 7 bases, and 14 bases stayed unmatched. The length of the CDR3 is 17 residues. Looked up from germline, CDR1 is SGHTA and CDR2 is FQGNSA. The CDR3 DNA reads as TGTGCCAGCAGCCAGGGACAGGGGGCGCTTCCCCGAACGACCCAGTACTTC. This codes for CASSQGQGALPRTTQYF.

The J gene is TRBJ1-5, the V gene TRBV2, with 11 bases aligning to TRBD1. This CDR3 region has 15 residues. Germline CDR1 SNHLY, CDR2 FYNNEI. The junction had 8 bases not matched to a gene; V was cut back by 6 bases and J by 7 bases. CDR3 protein: CASRGTGGGGQPQHF. In nucleotides, the CDR3 is TGTGCCAGCAGAGGGACAGGGGGAGGTGGGCAGCCCCAGCATTTT. Drawing the rest from reference TRBV2 and TRBJ1-5, the complete variable domain is EPEVTQTPSHQVTQMGQEVILRCVPISNHLYFYWYRQILGQKVEFLVSFYNNEISEKSEIFDDQFSVERPDGSNFTLKIRSTKLEDSAMYFCASRGTGGGGQPQHFGDGTRLSIL.

This sequence joins TRBV19 and TRBJ1-5; D gene unclear. Between the trimmed V and J ends, which lost 7 bases and 2 bases, there was a span of 15 bases. There are 15 residues in the CDR3. Germline CDR1 is LNHDA and CDR2 is SQIVND (reference sequence). In DNA form, the CDR3 reads TGTGCCAGTACCCTCGAGGGTTGGGGCAATCAGCCCCAGCATTTT. Amino acid sequence: CASTLEGWGNQPQHF. Supplemented by reference TRBV19 and TRBJ1-5, the full variable domain reads DGGITQSPKYLFRKEGQNVTLSCEQNLNHDAMYWYRQDPGQGLRLIYYSQIVNDFQKGDIAEGYSVSREKKESFPLTVTSAQKNPTAFYLCASTLEGWGNQPQHFGDGTRLSIL.

There are a few counts of this clone. The gene calls are TRBV19 and TRBJ1-2; unclear D gene. The CDR3 runs to 12 residues. V lost 10 bases and J lost 4, with 13 bases in between. Per germline, CDR1 LNHDA and CDR2 SQIVND (reference sequence). The CDR3 DNA sequence: TGTGCCACCGAGGGAGCGGGCTATGGCTACACCTTC. This codes for CATEGAGYGYTF.

J is TRBJ1-2 and V is TRBV19, with 8 bases that match TRBD1. V lost 0 bases, J lost 8 bases, and 5 bases stayed unmatched. CDR1 is LNHDA and CDR2 is SQIVND in the germline V gene (reference sequence). The CDR3 has 14 residues. The CDR3 spells CASSIDRDRRGYTF. The CDR3 DNA reads as TGTGCCAGTAGTATAGATCGGGACAGGAGAGGCTACACCTTC.

This clone was observed once. This sequence joins TRBV18 and TRBJ1-4; D is possibly TRBD1 (6 bases). CDR1 and CDR2 (germline): KGHSH, LQKENI. CDR3 size: 15 residues. The V end was cut by 3 bases, the J end by 5 bases, with 13 bases between. The CDR3 bases are TGTGCCAGCTCACCCTACAGGGACATAAATGAAAAACTGTTTTTT. As protein: CASSPYRDINEKLFF.